Following are 8 T cell receptor beta chains from one sample sequenced in a study of cytomegalovirus exposure and HLA in healthy donors. Both 60 Vbeta primers and 13 Jbeta primers went into the PCR. Sequencing used immunoSEQ multiplex PCR; TCRdb keeps in-frame clones, though not all of them. The table shows 120,000 or so clones, with 75% to 85% occurring only once. Material: PBMCs. The origin of the receptors is a man between 25 and 39 years old in good health and CMV-seropositive.

This chain links TRBV4-1 with TRBJ1-1; perhaps TRBD1 as D (5 bases). The CDR3 is 15 residues long. Germline values: CDR1 MGHRA, CDR2 YSYEKL. Trimming cost V 6 bases and J 1 base, with 15 bases left between them. The CDR3 is CASRGPGGTNTEAFF. The DNA for the CDR3 is TGCGCCAGCAGAGGTCCGGGGGGGACGAACACTGAAGCTTTCTTT.

As regards this clone: The junction and the germline gene differ at one end; a read error may be behind it. This chain joins TRBV7-9 and TRBJ1-1; 8 nucleotides line up with TRBD1. CDR1 SEHNR and CDR2 FQNEAQ come from the germline V gene (reference sequence). This CDR3 is 17 amino acids long. The CDR3 bases are TGTGCCAGCAGTTTAGACAGGGGCGCCTTGGGCGACACTGAAGCTTTCTTT. This codes for CASSLDRGALGDTEAFF.

This rearrangement joins TRBV6-1 to TRBJ2-4, with D possibly matching TRBD1 (5 bases). This CDR3 region has 13 residues. Germline V gene sequence: CDR1 MNHNS, CDR2 SASEGT. The V end was cut by 3 bases, the J end by 5 bases, with 8 bases between. The CDR3 nucleotides read TGTGCCAGCAGTGATACAGGAGAAAACATTCAGTACTTC. Its protein is CASSDTGENIQYF.

This chain joins TRBV5-6 and TRBJ2-3; 9 bases line up with TRBD1. The CDR3 spans 15 residues. CDR1 SGHDT and CDR2 YYEEEE come from the germline V gene. The ends lost 4 bases at V and 0 bases at J; junction bases unmatched: 3. DNA of the CDR3: TGTGCCAGCAGCCCGGGGACAGGGAGCACAGATACGCAGTATTTT. Its translation: CASSPGTGSTDTQYF. Using reference TRBV5-6 and TRBJ2-3 for the parts outside the CDR3, the full variable domain is DAGVTQSPTHLIKTRGQQVTLRCSPKSGHDTVSWYQQALGQGPQFIFQYYEEEERQRGNFPDRFSGHQFPNYSSELNVNALLLGDSALYLCASSPGTGSTDTQYFGPGTRLTVL.

The chain recombines TRBV19 with TRBJ2-5; no firm D call. CDR3 length equals 15 residues. Germline CDR1 LNHDA, CDR2 SQIVND (reference sequence). V was trimmed by 3 bases and J by 2 bases, leaving 13 bases between them. The CDR3 sequence: CASSIGRLYQETQYF. CDR3 nucleotide sequence: TGTGCCAGTAGTATTGGCAGGCTATATCAAGAGACCCAGTACTTC.

The gene calls are TRBV28 and TRBJ2-3; 9 nucleotides match TRBD1. V trimming: 4 bases; J trimming: 0 bases; junction bases outside the gene matches: 2. The germline gives CDR1 MDHEN, CDR2 SYDVKM. The CDR3 is 15 residues long. The CDR3 nucleotides read TGTGCCAGCAGTTCAGGACAGGGGAGCACAGATACGCAGTATTTT. It is translated as CASSSGQGSTDTQYF.

This sequence joins TRBV5-1 and TRBJ1-6; D gene uncertain. The germline CDR1 and CDR2 sequences are SGHRS and YFSETQ. The CDR3 contains 13 residues. Trimming took 6 bases from V and 6 from J, leaving 10 bases between them. Here the CDR3 DNA reads TGCGCCAGCAACCAGGAAGGTAATTCACCCCTCCACTTT. Residues: CASNQEGNSPLHF.

The chain recombines TRBV6-5 with TRBJ2-7; a possible D gene is TRBD2 (5 bases). This CDR3 region has 11 residues. Germline CDR1 MNHEY, CDR2 SVGAGI. The V end lost 5 bases, the J end lost 7 bases, and 9 bases lay between the germline ends. CDR3 sequence (DNA): TGTGCCAGCAGTGCCGGACTGGAGCAGTACTTC. As protein: CASSAGLEQYF.